Listed below are T cell receptor beta chains from one sample, sequenced in a study of technical replicates of blood from several donors. TCRdb keeps only in-frame clones here, not all; method: immunoSEQ multiplex PCR. The sample records about 74,000 clones, just under 95% being singletons. The sequenced sample was T cells isolated from PBMCs. Receptors originate from a human donor in good health. The CDR3 runs from the conserved cysteine through the conserved F or W. Each record gives: clone size, D gene, V gene, J gene, CDR3 DNA, CDR3 protein. The D gene is left open where the match is weak. Not every row has a clone size; where given, it reads once, few, many or a size class.

abundance: .; d_gene: .; v_gene: TRBV5-6; j_gene: TRBJ1-2; CDR3nt: TGTGCCAGCAGCTTGCCGTCGGAGGGTAGCTATGGCTACACCTTC; CDR3aa: CASSLPSEGSYGYTF
abundance: .; d_gene: TRBD2; v_gene: TRBV19; j_gene: TRBJ2-2; CDR3nt: TGTGCCAGTAGGACTAGCGGGAGCCAGGAGGAGCTGTTTTTT; CDR3aa: CASRTSGSQEELFF
abundance: .; d_gene: .; v_gene: TRBV28; j_gene: TRBJ1-6; CDR3nt: TGTGCCAGCAGCCTAGGGGCTGCCACGTTTAATTCACCCCTCCACTTT; CDR3aa: CASSLGAATFNSPLHF
abundance: .; d_gene: .; v_gene: TRBV6-4; j_gene: TRBJ1-6; CDR3nt: TGTGCCAGCAGTGACGATGGCGGCAGTTCACCCCTCCACTTT; CDR3aa: CASSDDGGSSPLHF
abundance: .; d_gene: .; v_gene: TRBV10-1; j_gene: TRBJ2-5; CDR3nt: TGCGCCAGCAGTGAGTCGAGCCTCAAGACCCAGTACTTC; CDR3aa: CASSESSLKTQYF
abundance: .; d_gene: TRBD2; v_gene: TRBV28; j_gene: TRBJ2-3; CDR3nt: TGTGCCAGCAGTTTAGTACGGGAGGGCACAGATACGCAGTATTTT; CDR3aa: CASSLVREGTDTQYF
abundance: .; d_gene: .; v_gene: TRBV6-5; j_gene: TRBJ1-5; CDR3nt: TGTGCCAGCAGTTCCCCGGAGGCGGGCAATCAGCCCCAGCATTTT; CDR3aa: CASSSPEAGNQPQHF
abundance: .; d_gene: .; v_gene: TRBV13; j_gene: TRBJ2-7; CDR3nt: TGTGCCAGCAGTCCTCCCTCGAGCTCCTACGAGCAGTACTTC; CDR3aa: CASSPPSSSYEQYF
abundance: once; d_gene: .; v_gene: TRBV30; j_gene: TRBJ1-6; CDR3nt: TGTGCCTGGAGTGTCCAAATCCTCAGCTCCTATAATTCACCCCTCCACTTT; CDR3aa: CAWSVQILSSYNSPLHF
abundance: .; d_gene: TRBD2; v_gene: TRBV28; j_gene: TRBJ2-1; CDR3nt: TGTGCCAGCAGTTCCGATACTAGCGGAGACCCCCATGAGCAGTTCTTC; CDR3aa: CASSSDTSGDPHEQFF
abundance: .; d_gene: .; v_gene: TRBV25-1; j_gene: TRBJ1-1; CDR3nt: TGTGCCAGCAGTGAATTCGGGGTTACGGCTGAAGCTTTCTTT; CDR3aa: CASSEFGVTAEAFF
abundance: .; d_gene: .; v_gene: TRBV7-2; j_gene: TRBJ1-1; CDR3nt: TGTGCCAGCAGCTTAAGGCAGGGGATGAACACTGAAGCTTTCTTT; CDR3aa: CASSLRQGMNTEAFF
abundance: .; d_gene: TRBD1; v_gene: TRBV6-5; j_gene: TRBJ2-1; CDR3nt: TGTGCCAGCAGGGACAGGAGCTCCTACAATGAGCAGTTCTTC; CDR3aa: CASRDRSSYNEQFF
abundance: once; d_gene: .; v_gene: TRBV6-1; j_gene: TRBJ2-7; CDR3nt: TGTGCCAGCAGTGAAGCTAGCGGAGCAGGTTACGAGCAGTACTTC; CDR3aa: CASSEASGAGYEQYF
abundance: .; d_gene: TRBD1; v_gene: TRBV7-8; j_gene: TRBJ1-5; CDR3nt: TGTGCCAGCAGCCCGCTGGGACAGATCGGAAATCAGCCCCAGCATTTT; CDR3aa: CASSPLGQIGNQPQHF
abundance: .; d_gene: TRBD1; v_gene: TRBV9; j_gene: TRBJ1-1; CDR3nt: TGTGCCAGCAGCGTAGTAAGGACAGGGGGGGACACTGAAGCTTTCTTT; CDR3aa: CASSVVRTGGDTEAFF
abundance: .; d_gene: .; v_gene: TRBV27; j_gene: TRBJ2-4; CDR3nt: TGTGCCAGCAAACCCGGACATGTAAACATTCAGTACTTC; CDR3aa: CASKPGHVNIQYF
abundance: .; d_gene: .; v_gene: TRBV5-1; j_gene: TRBJ2-7; CDR3nt: TGCGCCAGCAGCCGGGCAGGGGAAGCCTACGAGCAGTACTTC; CDR3aa: CASSRAGEAYEQYF
abundance: .; d_gene: .; v_gene: TRBV12-5; j_gene: TRBJ2-1; CDR3nt: TGTGCTAGTGGCTTTGACTCAGGGGTTTACAATGAGCAGTTCTTC; CDR3aa: CASGFDSGVYNEQFF
abundance: few; d_gene: TRBD2; v_gene: TRBV5-1; j_gene: TRBJ2-7; CDR3nt: TGCGCCAGCAGCTTTACGAGACAGCGACTAGCGGGCCCCTACGAGCAGTACTTC; CDR3aa: CASSFTRQRLAGPYEQYF
abundance: once; d_gene: TRBD1; v_gene: TRBV6-4; j_gene: TRBJ2-3; CDR3nt: TGTGCCAGCAGTGACGGGGGACAGGGTACAGATACGCAGTATTTT; CDR3aa: CASSDGGQGTDTQYF
abundance: .; d_gene: TRBD2; v_gene: TRBV5-1; j_gene: TRBJ2-7; CDR3nt: TGCGCCAGCAGCTTGGGACTAGCGGCTTCGGGAGAGCAGTACTTC; CDR3aa: CASSLGLAASGEQYF
abundance: .; d_gene: TRBD2; v_gene: TRBV9; j_gene: TRBJ2-2; CDR3nt: TGTGCCAGCAGCGTTGGACTAGCGGGTGGCACCGGGGAGCTGTTTTTT; CDR3aa: CASSVGLAGGTGELFF
abundance: .; d_gene: TRBD1; v_gene: TRBV5-1; j_gene: TRBJ2-7; CDR3nt: TGCGCCAGCAGCTACAGGGACAGCTCCTACGAGCAGTACTTC; CDR3aa: CASSYRDSSYEQYF
abundance: .; d_gene: .; v_gene: TRBV6-5; j_gene: TRBJ1-1; CDR3nt: TGTGCCAGCAGTTACCGGCGGGACACTGAAGCTTTCTTT; CDR3aa: CASSYRRDTEAFF
abundance: .; d_gene: .; v_gene: TRBV2; j_gene: TRBJ1-6; CDR3nt: TGTGCCTCAACCGAGGAGTTAGACAGGTGGGGATCACCCCTCCACTTT; CDR3aa: CASTEELDRWGSPLHF
abundance: .; d_gene: .; v_gene: TRBV11-2; j_gene: TRBJ2-5; CDR3nt: TGTGCCAGCAGCTCGCGGGGGACCCAGTACTTC; CDR3aa: CASSSRGTQYF
abundance: .; d_gene: .; v_gene: TRBV5-5; j_gene: TRBJ2-7; CDR3nt: TGTGCCAGCAGCTTGAGAGTTACAGGGTCCACCTACGAGCAGTACTTC; CDR3aa: CASSLRVTGSTYEQYF
abundance: .; d_gene: TRBD1; v_gene: TRBV10-1; j_gene: TRBJ2-1; CDR3nt: TGCGCCAGCAGCTTGGACAGGGGATACAATGAGCAGTTCTTC; CDR3aa: CASSLDRGYNEQFF
abundance: .; d_gene: TRBD1; v_gene: TRBV28; j_gene: TRBJ2-7; CDR3nt: TGTGCCAGCAGAACAAGACAGGGTAGTTTTAGCGAGCAGTACTTC; CDR3aa: CASRTRQGSFSEQYF
abundance: .; d_gene: TRBD1; v_gene: TRBV6-1; j_gene: TRBJ1-4; CDR3nt: TGTGCCAGCAGTGAGGGATACAGGGGTATGAAGGGTGAAAAACTGTTTTTT; CDR3aa: CASSEGYRGMKGEKLFF
abundance: .; d_gene: .; v_gene: TRBV5-1; j_gene: TRBJ1-5; CDR3nt: TGCGCCAGCAGCTTCGGCGGGGGGGGCCTTAATCAGCCCCAGCATTTT; CDR3aa: CASSFGGGGLNQPQHF
abundance: .; d_gene: TRBD1; v_gene: TRBV5-1; j_gene: TRBJ1-2; CDR3nt: TGCGCCAGCAGCCAGGATGTAGGGGGCGATGGCTACACCTTC; CDR3aa: CASSQDVGGDGYTF
abundance: .; d_gene: TRBD1; v_gene: TRBV7-2; j_gene: TRBJ1-1; CDR3nt: TGTGCCAGCAGCTCTAGACAGGGAGGTAGTGCTTTCTTT; CDR3aa: CASSSRQGGSAFF
abundance: once; d_gene: TRBD1; v_gene: TRBV11-2; j_gene: TRBJ1-1; CDR3nt: TGTGCCAGCAGCTCAGCCAGGACAGGACGCACTGAAGCTTTCTTT; CDR3aa: CASSSARTGRTEAFF
abundance: .; d_gene: TRBD1; v_gene: TRBV9; j_gene: TRBJ2-7; CDR3nt: TGTGCCAGCAGCGTAGGGGACAGCCCGGCCTACGAGCAGTACTTC; CDR3aa: CASSVGDSPAYEQYF
abundance: once; d_gene: TRBD1; v_gene: TRBV4-1; j_gene: TRBJ2-2; CDR3nt: TGCGCCAGCAGCCAACCGGGACAGAGGGCGTACACCGGGGAGCTGTTTTTT; CDR3aa: CASSQPGQRAYTGELFF
abundance: .; d_gene: .; v_gene: TRBV29-1; j_gene: TRBJ1-5; CDR3nt: TGCAGCGTAAAGACGGGGGGGGTGGGCAATCAGCCCCAGCATTTT; CDR3aa: CSVKTGGVGNQPQHF
abundance: once; d_gene: TRBD2; v_gene: TRBV7-9; j_gene: TRBJ2-1; CDR3nt: TGTGCCAGCAGTCCACCGTACGGGCCCCCGGGACTAGACTACAATGAGCAGTTCTTC; CDR3aa: CASSPPYGPPGLDYNEQFF
abundance: .; d_gene: .; v_gene: TRBV28; j_gene: TRBJ1-5; CDR3nt: TGTGCCAGCAGTTTATTCTTTCCGGGGATCAAAATGAATCAGCCCCAGCATTTT; CDR3aa: CASSLFFPGIKMNQPQHF
abundance: .; d_gene: TRBD1; v_gene: TRBV11-2; j_gene: TRBJ1-1; CDR3nt: TGTGCCAGCAGCTTGCGATGGGACAGTCATGGAGCTGAAGCTTTCTTT; CDR3aa: CASSLRWDSHGAEAFF
abundance: .; d_gene: .; v_gene: TRBV5-1; j_gene: TRBJ2-3; CDR3nt: TGCGCCAGCAGCTTTCCCAAGAGGGATATCCACACAGATACGCAGTATTTT; CDR3aa: CASSFPKRDIHTDTQYF
abundance: .; d_gene: .; v_gene: TRBV28; j_gene: TRBJ1-2; CDR3nt: TGTGCCAGCAGCCCGAATGGTGAACGGGTGTTAGCTAACTATGGCTACACCTTC; CDR3aa: CASSPNGERVLANYGYTF